The 10 T cell receptor beta chains presented below share a single source sample, sequenced in a study of type 1 regulatory T cells. TCRdb reprocessed the reads via MiXCR and lists one record per CDR3 protein. This sample yields tens of thousands of distinct CDR3 sequences, of which approximately 47% are seen a single time; 2% to 2.5% belongs to the top ten. Their target antigens are unknown. The sequencing sample was made of cultured non-Tr1 T cells, either the whole culture or a sorted T cell fraction (not recorded which). The receptor source for this set is a human donor in good health.

The J gene is TRBJ2-3, the V gene TRBV5-6, with TRBD2 as a possible D gene (7 bases). CDR3 length: 16 residues. Trimming left V 0 bases short and J 9 bases short, with 20 bases between. CDR1 is SGHDT and CDR2 is YYEEEE in the germline V gene. In nucleotides, the CDR3 is TGTGCCAGCAGCTTGGGAGGGGGGGTAGAAGGTTCCACGCAGTATTTT. This codes for CASSLGGGVEGSTQYF.

In this sample, this clonotype turned up a few times. The gene calls are TRBV5-1 and TRBJ2-3; TRBD1 matches 7 bases. V lost 5 bases and J lost 2; bases outside the gene matches: 8. The germline V gene has CDR1 SGHRS and CDR2 YFSETQ. The CDR3 sequence is 15 residues long. In nucleotides, the CDR3 is TGCGCCAGCAGGGAAACCGGGACAGACACAGATACGCAGTATTTT. Translated, it gives CASRETGTDTDTQYF.

This clonotype was seen only a few times. The rearrangement links TRBV20-1 to TRBJ2-2, with D perhaps TRBD2 (7 bases). CDR1 is DFQATT, CDR2 SNEGSKA, per germline (reference sequence). V was shortened by 0 bases and J by 6 bases, with 17 bases between the two germline ends. This CDR3 has 16 residues. The CDR3 reads CSARDIRAGAAGELFF. CDR3 nucleotides: TGCAGTGCTAGAGATATTCGGGCGGGGGCGGCCGGGGAGCTGTTTTTT.

The chain carries TRBV20-1 and TRBJ2-1; 10 bases are shared with TRBD1. V lost 5 bases to trimming and J lost 9 bases; unmatched junction nucleotides: 7. CDR1 is DFQATT and CDR2 is SNEGSKA in the germline V gene (reference sequence). The CDR3 consists of 13 residues. Here the CDR3 DNA reads TGCAGTGCTGACCGGGACAGGGGTGGTGAGCAGTTCTTC. Its translation: CSADRDRGGEQFF.

CDR3 in amino acids: CASSQDSHTSYEQYF. In DNA, the CDR3 is TGCGCCAGCAGCCAGGACAGCCATACCTCCTACGAGCAGTACTTC. The rearrangement links TRBV5-1 to TRBJ2-7, with D possibly being TRBD1 (6 bases). The CDR3 covers 15 residues. CDR1 is SGHRS and CDR2 is YFSETQ in the germline V gene. Deletions cut 4 bases from V and 0 bases from J, with 14 bases between. Based on the CDR3 plus reference TRBV5-1 and TRBJ2-7, the full variable domain is KAGVTQTPRYLIKTRGQQVTLSCSPISGHRSVSWYQQTPGQGLQFLFEYFSETQRNKGNFPGRFSGRQFSNSRSEMNVSTLELGDSALYLCASSQDSHTSYEQYFGPGTRLTVT.

The chain uses TRBV11-3 and TRBJ2-1; tentatively, D is TRBD1 (6 bases). The germline gives CDR1 SGHNT, CDR2 YENEEA. This CDR3 is 13 amino acids long. V was cut by 7 bases and J by 10 bases, with 17 bases left in between. The CDR3 bases are TGTGCCAGCACCCCCCTTTGGACAGCCGAGCAGTTCTTC. This codes for CASTPLWTAEQFF.

This clonotype was recorded many times. The rearrangement uses TRBV5-1 and TRBJ1-3, with D unresolved. The V end lost 3 bases, the J end lost 1 base, and 5 bases lay between the germline ends. This CDR3 comprises 13 residues. Germline V gene data show CDR1 as SGHRS and CDR2 as YFSETQ. The CDR3 nucleotides are TGCGCCAGCAGCTGGGCATCTGGAAACACCATATATTTT. Residues: CASSWASGNTIYF.

V and J are TRBV12-3 or TRBV12-4 and TRBJ1-1; 9 bases agree with TRBD1. This CDR3 comprises 13 residues. Trimming cost V 6 bases and J 1 base; bases outside gene matches: 0. CDR3 sequence: CASRGQGNTEAFF. The CDR3 DNA sequence: TGTGCCAGCAGGGGACAGGGGAACACTGAAGCTTTCTTT.

Notes on this clonotype: One end of the junction does not line up with germline, which may come from a read error. The J gene is TRBJ1-2, the V gene TRBV29-1, with 7 nucleotides matching TRBD1. From germline, CDR1 is SQVTM and CDR2 ANQGSEA. This CDR3 is built from 10 residues. CDR3: CSVEEGQQKF. The CDR3 DNA is TGCAGCGTTGAAGAGGGACAGCAGAAGTTC.

The chain employs TRBV7-2 and TRBJ1-4, with D perhaps matching TRBD1 (5 bases). This CDR3 spans 14 amino acids. Germline V gives CDR1 SGHTA, CDR2 FQGNSA. Trimming shortened V by 5 bases and J by 3 bases, and 10 bases separated the two germline ends. The CDR3: CASSTGPSNEKLFF. For the CDR3, the DNA is TGTGCCAGCAGCACAGGCCCCTCTAATGAAAAACTGTTTTTT.